This entry is about one T cell receptor (beta chain). This clonotype showed up just a few times. Its antigen target is currently unknown. Nothing much larger sits one base from this clone, and base qualities are not available. The data belong to a study of molecular identifiers for immune sequencing clone quantification (dated by TCRdb to 2017 to 2018). Regarding the research as a whole: For a replicate experiment, the RNA from either about 20,000 or 100,000 naive CD8 T cells was divided into five aliquots, and four of those aliquots went on to sequencing. The study was a methods study using CD8 T cells to benchmark molecular-identifier clustering-based TCR repertoire sequencing (MIDCIRS) and TCR RNA copy counting. What the authors observed across the whole study: Clones above 20 RNA copies held over 99% of molecules in CMV-specific effector cells but under 1% in naive cells. When barcode sub-clustering was not used, chimeric consensus sequences inflated TCR diversity, with chimeras reaching as high as 47%. The naive libraries included spiked-in Jurkat TCR RNA (roughly 9 copies' worth), and this RNA is not part of the donor repertoire. Around 2.9 recovered TCR RNA copies per cell were obtained by modeling, versus approximately 9 by digital PCR, implying a capture efficiency of 25% to 35%. Highly expanded clone sizes could be underestimated because identical TCR molecules may share a barcode. Even against a background of about a million naive CD8 T cells, spiked-in Jurkat TCR RNA amounting to a single cell's worth was reported to be detectable.

Library generation was performed with PCR. Sequencer: NextSeq 500. Bulk TCR libraries were prepared as previously described, using TCR primers listed in Table S5. Purification of total RNA was performed with the Qiagen AllPrep DNA/RNA kit. Before any analysis, reads coming from multiple sequencing runs of the same library were combined into one pool. The authors' pipeline ran thus. Reads were retained only if their TCR constant sequence matched exactly, and those retained reads were trimmed to 150 nt and grouped according to their 12-nt molecular barcodes. Reads within each barcode group were sub-clustered using a 15% Levenshtein threshold, and quality-weighted consensus sequences were constructed for each RNA molecule. Non-functional sequences were excluded, and lower-count sequences lying one edit away from another sequence were also excluded. Based on fitting two negative binomial distributions, any barcode sub-cluster with under 20% of the maximum read count was discarded. The raw public data were reprocessed by TCRdb itself: fastp quality trimming at Q25, MiXCR clonotype calling, in-frame beta chains only. Rows with a matching CDR3 protein are joined into one entry that keeps the most common DNA and genes. TCRdb's processing, not the study's, gives the V and J calls here. The sample table shows about half a million distinct CDR3 sequences, and about 25% are seen once. The ten top clones hold about 0.75% of the sample.

As encoded in the germline V gene (reference sequence), CDR1 is MNHEY while CDR2 is SMNVEV. Its CDR3 holds 17 amino acids, cysteine through phenylalanine. The CDR3 DNA has 51 bases and is translated from base 1. Trimming leaves V shorter by 5 bases and J shorter by 0 bases, with the junction holding 7 bases beyond the gene matches. Libraries of naive CD8 T cells were generated from about 20,000 to 1,000,000 sorted cells, with 10%, 30% or 50% of the purified RNA used. Naive CD8 T cells were FACS-sorted as CD8+CD4-CCR7+CD45RA+ on a BD FACSAria II into RLT Plus buffer. Detection sensitivity was tested by spiking Jurkat RNA equal to roughly ten TCR copies' worth into samples containing 20,000-1,000,000 naive CD8 T cells. CD8 T cells were enriched with RosetteSep CD8+ T Cell Enrichment Cocktail and Ficoll-Paque, followed by ACK red cell lysis.

Material: naive CD8+ T cells from blood, with Jurkat cell RNA spiked in. Taken with the paper, the label for cell subset or site translates to: FACS-sorted CD8+CD4-CCR7+CD45RA+ naive T cells. The sequence came from a human donor in good health. Some libraries in this study had Jurkat cell RNA spiked in. Here the chain combines TRBV27 and TRBJ2-3, and 11 bases in between align with TRBD2. DNA sequence: TGTGCCAGCAGTCTGACTAGCGGGATTTTTAGCACAGATACGCAGTATTTT. Its coded protein is CASSLTSGIFSTDTQYF.